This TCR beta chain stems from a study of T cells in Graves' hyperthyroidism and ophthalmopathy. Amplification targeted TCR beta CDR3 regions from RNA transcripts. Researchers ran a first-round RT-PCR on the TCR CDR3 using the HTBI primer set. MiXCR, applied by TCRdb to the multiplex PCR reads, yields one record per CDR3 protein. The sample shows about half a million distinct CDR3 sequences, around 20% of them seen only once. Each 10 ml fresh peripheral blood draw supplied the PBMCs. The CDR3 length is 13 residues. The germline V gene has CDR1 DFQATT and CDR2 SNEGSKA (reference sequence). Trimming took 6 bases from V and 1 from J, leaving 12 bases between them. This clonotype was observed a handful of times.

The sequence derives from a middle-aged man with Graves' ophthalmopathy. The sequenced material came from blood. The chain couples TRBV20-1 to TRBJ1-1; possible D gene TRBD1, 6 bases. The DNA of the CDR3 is TGCAGTGCCGGGGGGACACCGAACACTGAAGCTTTCTTT. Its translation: CSAGGTPNTEAFF.